These T cell receptor beta chains were read from a single sample in a study of CD8+ T cells in alopecia areata. Measured with immunoSEQ multiplex PCR; TCRdb has only the in-frame clones, and not every one. The sample yields 110,000 or so clones, around 58% seen once. Material: CD8+ T cells sorted from blood, obtained at week 4, from a patient treated with tofacitinib. The receptors were gathered from a human donor with alopecia areata. The CDR3 runs from the conserved cysteine through the conserved F or W. Fields, in order: V gene, CDR3 protein.

v_gene: TRBV29-1; CDR3aa: CSVEEGNGGYTF
v_gene: TRBV4-3; CDR3aa: CASTLGTEAFF
v_gene: TRBV30; CDR3aa: CAWSGTGGYGYTF
v_gene: TRBV13; CDR3aa: CASSGQGFNEQFF
v_gene: TRBV29-1; CDR3aa: CSVEGQSTEAFF
v_gene: TRBV28; CDR3aa: CASRSTTYNEQFF
v_gene: TRBV7-9; CDR3aa: CATGDRAVF
v_gene: TRBV12-5; CDR3aa: CASGFGNQETQYF
v_gene: TRBV30; CDR3aa: CAWSGGYRTDTQYF
v_gene: TRBV30; CDR3aa: CAWGDGQNTEAFF
v_gene: TRBV29-1; CDR3aa: CSVEGGPQGDNEQYF
v_gene: TRBV30; CDR3aa: CAWEVGGLTEAFF